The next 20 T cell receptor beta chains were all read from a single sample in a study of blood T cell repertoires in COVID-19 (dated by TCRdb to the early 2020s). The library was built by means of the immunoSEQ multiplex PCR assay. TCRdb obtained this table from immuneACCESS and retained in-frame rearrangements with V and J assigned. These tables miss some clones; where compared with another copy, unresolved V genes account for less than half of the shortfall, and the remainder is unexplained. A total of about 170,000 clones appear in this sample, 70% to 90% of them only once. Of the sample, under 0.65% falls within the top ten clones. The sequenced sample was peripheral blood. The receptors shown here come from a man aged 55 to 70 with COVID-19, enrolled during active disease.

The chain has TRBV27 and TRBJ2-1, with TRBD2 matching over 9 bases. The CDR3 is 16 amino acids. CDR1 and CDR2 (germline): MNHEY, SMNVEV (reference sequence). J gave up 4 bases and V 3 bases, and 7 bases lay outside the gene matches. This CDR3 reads CASSFLAGGPYNEQFF. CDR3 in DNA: TGTGCCAGCAGTTTTTTGGCGGGAGGGCCTTACAATGAGCAGTTCTTC.

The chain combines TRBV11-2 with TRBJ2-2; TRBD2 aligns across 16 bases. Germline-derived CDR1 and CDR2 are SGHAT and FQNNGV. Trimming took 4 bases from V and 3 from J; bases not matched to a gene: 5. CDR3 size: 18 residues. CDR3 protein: CASSSPGLAGGHTGELFF. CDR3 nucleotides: TGTGCCAGCAGCTCCCCGGGACTAGCGGGGGGGCACACCGGGGAGCTGTTTTTT.

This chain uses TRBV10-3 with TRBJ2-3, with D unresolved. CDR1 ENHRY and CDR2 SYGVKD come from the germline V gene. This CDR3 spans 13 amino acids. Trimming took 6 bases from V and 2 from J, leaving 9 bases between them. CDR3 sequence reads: CAISKSPTDTQYF. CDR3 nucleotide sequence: TGTGCCATCAGCAAGAGCCCCACAGATACGCAGTATTTT.

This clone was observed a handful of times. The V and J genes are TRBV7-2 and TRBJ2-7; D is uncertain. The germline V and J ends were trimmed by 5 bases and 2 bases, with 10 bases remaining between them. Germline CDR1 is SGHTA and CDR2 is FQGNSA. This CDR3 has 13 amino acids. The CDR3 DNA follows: TGTGCCAGCAGCCCCCCCCCTCCCTACGAGCAGTACTTC. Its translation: CASSPPPPYEQYF.

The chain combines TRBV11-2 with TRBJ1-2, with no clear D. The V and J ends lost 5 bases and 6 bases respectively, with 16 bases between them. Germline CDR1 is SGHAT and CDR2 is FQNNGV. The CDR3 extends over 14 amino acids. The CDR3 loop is CASSHVPPRDGYTF. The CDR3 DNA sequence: TGTGCCAGCAGCCATGTTCCTCCTCGGGATGGCTACACCTTC.

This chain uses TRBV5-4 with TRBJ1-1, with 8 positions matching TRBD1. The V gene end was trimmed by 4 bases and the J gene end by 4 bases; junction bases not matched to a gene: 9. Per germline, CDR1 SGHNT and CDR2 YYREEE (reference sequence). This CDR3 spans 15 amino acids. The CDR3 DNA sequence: TGTGCCAGCAGCAGAACCGGGACAGGAAGCACTGAAGCTTTCTTT. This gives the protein CASSRTGTGSTEAFF.

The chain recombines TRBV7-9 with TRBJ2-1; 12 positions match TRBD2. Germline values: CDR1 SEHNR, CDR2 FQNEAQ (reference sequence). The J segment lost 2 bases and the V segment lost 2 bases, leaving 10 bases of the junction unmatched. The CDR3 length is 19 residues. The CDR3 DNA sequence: TGTGCCAGCAGCTTAAAAGGGGCTAGCGGGAGGGCCACCTACAATGAGCAGTTCTTC. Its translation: CASSLKGASGRATYNEQFF.

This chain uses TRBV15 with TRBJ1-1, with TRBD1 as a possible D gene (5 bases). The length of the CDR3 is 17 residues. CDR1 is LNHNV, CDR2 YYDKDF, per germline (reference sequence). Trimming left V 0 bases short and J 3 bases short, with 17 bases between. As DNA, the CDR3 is TGTGCCACCAGCAGAGATCGGCGGCTGGTAGGGGACACTGAAGCTTTCTTT. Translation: CATSRDRRLVGDTEAFF.

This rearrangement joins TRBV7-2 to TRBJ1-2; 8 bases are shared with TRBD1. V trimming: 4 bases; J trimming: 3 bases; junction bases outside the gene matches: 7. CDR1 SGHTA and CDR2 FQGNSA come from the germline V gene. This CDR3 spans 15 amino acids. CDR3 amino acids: CASSSSRTGHYGYTF. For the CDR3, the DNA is TGTGCCAGCAGCTCCAGTCGGACAGGGCACTATGGCTACACCTTC.

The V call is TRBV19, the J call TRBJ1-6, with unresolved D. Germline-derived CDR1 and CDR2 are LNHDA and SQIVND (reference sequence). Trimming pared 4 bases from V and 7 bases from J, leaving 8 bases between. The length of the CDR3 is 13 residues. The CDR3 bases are TGTGCCAGTAGTACCATACAGAATTCACCCCTCCACTTT. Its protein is CASSTIQNSPLHF.

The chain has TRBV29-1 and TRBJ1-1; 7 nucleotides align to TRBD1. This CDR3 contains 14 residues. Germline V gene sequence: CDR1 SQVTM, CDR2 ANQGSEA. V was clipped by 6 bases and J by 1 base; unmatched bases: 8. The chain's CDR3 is CSVADRSKNTEAFF. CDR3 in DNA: TGCAGCGTAGCGGACAGGTCCAAGAACACTGAAGCTTTCTTT.

Here the CDR3 reads CASSKGQGSYEQYF. For the CDR3, the DNA is TGTGCCAGCAGCAAAGGACAGGGTTCCTACGAGCAGTACTTC. The J gene is TRBJ2-7, the V gene TRBV11-3; 8 bases line up with TRBD1. The germline V gene encodes CDR1 SGHNT and CDR2 YENEEA. This CDR3 region has 14 residues. Trimming removed 5 bases from V and 1 base from J; junction bases left unmatched: 4.

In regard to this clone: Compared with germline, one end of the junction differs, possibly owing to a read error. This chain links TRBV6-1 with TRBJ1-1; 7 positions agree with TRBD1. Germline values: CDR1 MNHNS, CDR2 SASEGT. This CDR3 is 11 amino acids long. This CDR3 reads CASSEDRGPFF. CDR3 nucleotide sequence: TGTGCCAGCAGTGAAGACAGGGGTCCGTTTTTT.

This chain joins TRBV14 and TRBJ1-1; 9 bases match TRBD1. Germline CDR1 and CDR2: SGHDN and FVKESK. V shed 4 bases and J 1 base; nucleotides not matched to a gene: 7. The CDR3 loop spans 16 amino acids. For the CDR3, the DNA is TGTGCCAGCAGCCTACTGGAGGGACAGGGGAACACTGAAGCTTTCTTT. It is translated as CASSLLEGQGNTEAFF.

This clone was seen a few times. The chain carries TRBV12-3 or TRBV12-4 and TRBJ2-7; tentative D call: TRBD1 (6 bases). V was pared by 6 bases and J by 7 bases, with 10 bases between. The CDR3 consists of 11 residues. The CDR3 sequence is CASSQTGEQYF. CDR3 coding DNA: TGTGCCAGCAGCCAAACAGGGGAGCAGTACTTC.

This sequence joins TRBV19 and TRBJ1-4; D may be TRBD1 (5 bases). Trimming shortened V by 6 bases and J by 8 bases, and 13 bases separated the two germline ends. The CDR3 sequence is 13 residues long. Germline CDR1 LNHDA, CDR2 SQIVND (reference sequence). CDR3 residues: CASRPGSDEKLFF. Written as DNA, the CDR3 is TGTGCCAGTAGGCCAGGGTCCGACGAAAAACTGTTTTTT.

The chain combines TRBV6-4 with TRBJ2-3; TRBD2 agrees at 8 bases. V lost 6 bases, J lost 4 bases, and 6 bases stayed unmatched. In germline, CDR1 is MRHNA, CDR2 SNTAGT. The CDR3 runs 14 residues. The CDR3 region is CASRVSGDSDTQYF. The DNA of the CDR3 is TGTGCCAGCAGAGTTAGCGGGGACTCAGATACGCAGTATTTT.

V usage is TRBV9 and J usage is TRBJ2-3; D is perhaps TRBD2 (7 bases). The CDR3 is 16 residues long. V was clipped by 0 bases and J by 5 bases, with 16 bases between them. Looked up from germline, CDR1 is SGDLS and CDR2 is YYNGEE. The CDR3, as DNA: TGTGCCAGCAGCGTAGAATGGGGGCCGGGAGGAGATACGCAGTATTTT. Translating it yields CASSVEWGPGGDTQYF.

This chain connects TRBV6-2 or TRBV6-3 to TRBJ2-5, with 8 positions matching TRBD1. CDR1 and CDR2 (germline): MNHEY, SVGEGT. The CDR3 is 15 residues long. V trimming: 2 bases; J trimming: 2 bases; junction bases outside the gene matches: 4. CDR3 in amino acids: CASSYPGQVQETQYF. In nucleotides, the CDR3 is TGTGCCAGCAGTTACCCGGGACAGGTACAAGAGACCCAGTACTTC.

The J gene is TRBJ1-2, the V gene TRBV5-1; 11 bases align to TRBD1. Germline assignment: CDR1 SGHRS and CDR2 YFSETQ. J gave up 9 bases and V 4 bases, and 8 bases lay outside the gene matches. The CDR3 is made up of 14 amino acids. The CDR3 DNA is TGCGCCAGCAGCCCTGGGACAGGGGGTGTTAGCTACACCTTC. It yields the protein CASSPGTGGVSYTF.